This TCR beta chain was found in a study of T cell responses to AZD1222 COVID-19 vaccine. The table came from immunoSEQ multiplex PCR; TCRdb's copy has only in-frame clones and leaves some out. The sample shows about 120,000 clones, approximately 90% of them seen only once. The CDR3 covers 14 residues. This TCR derives from an adult in good health. The chain employs TRBV21-1 and TRBJ2-3; the D call of TRBD2 is as the table states it, not checked on the DNA. TRBV21-1 is listed as a pseudogene. Here the sequenced sample was peripheral blood, taken on day 0 of AZD1222 vaccination. The CDR3 sequence: CASSSSGDTDTQYF. CDR3 nucleotides: TGTGCCAGCAGCAGCAGCGGAGACACAGATACGCAGTATTTT.